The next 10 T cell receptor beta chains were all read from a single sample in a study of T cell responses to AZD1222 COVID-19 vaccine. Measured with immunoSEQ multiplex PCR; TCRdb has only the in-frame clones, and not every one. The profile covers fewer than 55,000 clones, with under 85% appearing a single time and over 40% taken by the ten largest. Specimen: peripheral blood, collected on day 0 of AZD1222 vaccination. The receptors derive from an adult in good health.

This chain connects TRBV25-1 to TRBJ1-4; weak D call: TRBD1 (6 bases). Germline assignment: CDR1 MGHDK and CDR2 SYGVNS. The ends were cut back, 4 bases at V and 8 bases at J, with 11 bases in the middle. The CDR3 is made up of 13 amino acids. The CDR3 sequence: CASSGAGEEKLFF. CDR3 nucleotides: TGTGCCAGCAGTGGGGCAGGGGAGGAAAAACTGTTTTTT.

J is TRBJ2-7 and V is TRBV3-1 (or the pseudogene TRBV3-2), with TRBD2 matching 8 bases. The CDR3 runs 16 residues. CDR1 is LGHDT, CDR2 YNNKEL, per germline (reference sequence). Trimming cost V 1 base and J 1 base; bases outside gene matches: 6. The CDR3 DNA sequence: TGTGCCAGCAGCCAAGCGCGGGGGACTAGTTCCTACGAGCAGTACTTC. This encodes CASSQARGTSSYEQYF.

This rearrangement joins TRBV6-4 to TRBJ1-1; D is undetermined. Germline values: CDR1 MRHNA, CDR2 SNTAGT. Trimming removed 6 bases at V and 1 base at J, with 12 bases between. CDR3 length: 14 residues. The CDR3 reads CASSVDGGNTEAFF. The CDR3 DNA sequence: TGTGCCAGCAGCGTCGACGGTGGGAACACTGAAGCTTTCTTT.

The CDR3: CAWSGGSGTLNQPQHF. The CDR3 DNA reads as TGTGCCTGGAGTGGAGGTTCTGGGACACTTAATCAGCCCCAGCATTTT. This chain joins TRBV30 and TRBJ1-5, with a weak D call TRBD1 (6 bases). From germline, CDR1 is GTSNPN and CDR2 SVGIG (reference sequence). This CDR3 has 16 amino acids. The V and J ends lost 1 base and 4 bases respectively, with 17 bases between them.

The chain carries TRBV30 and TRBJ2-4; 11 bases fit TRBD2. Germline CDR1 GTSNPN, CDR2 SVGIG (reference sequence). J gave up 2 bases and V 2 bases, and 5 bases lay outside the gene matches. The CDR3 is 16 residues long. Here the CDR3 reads CAWSTGTSGPKNIQYF. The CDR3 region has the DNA TGTGCCTGGAGTACCGGGACTAGCGGACCCAAAAACATTCAGTACTTC.

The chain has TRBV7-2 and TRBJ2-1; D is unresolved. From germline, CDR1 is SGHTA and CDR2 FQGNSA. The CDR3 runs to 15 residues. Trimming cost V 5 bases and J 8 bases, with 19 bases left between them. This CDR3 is CASSPQGRAFDEQFF. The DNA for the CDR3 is TGTGCCAGCAGCCCCCAAGGCCGGGCTTTTGATGAGCAGTTCTTC.

The CDR3 DNA reads as TGCAGCGTTGAGATGGCCGAGGGACAGCCCCAGCATTTT. This encodes CSVEMAEGQPQHF. The chain uses TRBV29-1 and TRBJ1-5, with D unresolved. V was clipped by 3 bases and J by 7 bases, with 13 bases between them. Germline V CDR1 and CDR2: SQVTM, ANQGSEA. CDR3 length: 13 amino acids.

The CDR3, as DNA: TGCGCCAGCAGCTTGGGGGCTACAACAGGGAGTTCACCCCTCCACTTT. Its translation: CASSLGATTGSSPLHF. This rearrangement joins TRBV5-1 to TRBJ1-6, with a possible D match to TRBD1 (6 bases). The CDR3 runs to 16 residues. With 0 bases removed from V and 9 bases from J, the gap between germline ends came to 16 bases. Germline assignment: CDR1 SGHRS and CDR2 YFSETQ.

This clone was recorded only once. The CDR3 loop reads CASSASRVSSYNEQFF. In DNA, the CDR3 is TGTGCCAGCAGTGCATCCAGGGTAAGCTCCTACAATGAGCAGTTCTTC. The V call is TRBV6-2 or TRBV6-3, the J call TRBJ2-1; weak D call: TRBD1 (5 bases). V dropped 5 bases and J dropped 0 bases, with 14 bases sitting between them. The CDR3 extends over 16 amino acids. Germline V CDR1 and CDR2: MNHEY, SVGEGT.

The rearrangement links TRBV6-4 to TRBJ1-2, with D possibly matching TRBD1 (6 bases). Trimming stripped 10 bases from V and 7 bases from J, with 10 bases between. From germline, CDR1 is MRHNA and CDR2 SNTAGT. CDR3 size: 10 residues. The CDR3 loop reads CAKTRGGYTF. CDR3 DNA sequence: TGTGCCAAGACCAGGGGTGGCTACACCTTC.